The 8 T cell receptor beta chains below all came from one sample that was sequenced in a study of control samples from healthy donors and cancer patients. Measured with immunoSEQ multiplex PCR; TCRdb has only the in-frame clones, and not every one. The sample holds 150,000 to 200,000 clones, around 87% seen once. Sequenced sample: blood. These receptors originate from a woman aged 45-60 years in good health.

In this sample, this clone turned up once. The J gene is TRBJ1-6, the V gene TRBV5-1; no definite D call. The CDR3 covers 14 residues. Germline-derived CDR1 and CDR2 are SGHRS and YFSETQ. The V and J ends lost 4 bases and 2 bases respectively, with 7 bases between them. The CDR3 sequence is CASSPEPYNSPLHF. CDR3 DNA: TGCGCCAGCAGCCCTGAACCCTATAATTCACCCCTCCACTTT.

The gene calls are TRBV5-1 and TRBJ1-2, with unresolved D. The V gene's germline CDR1 is SGHRS and CDR2 YFSETQ. Trimming took off 4 bases at V and 8 bases at J, with 9 bases between the two ends. The CDR3 consists of 11 residues. CDR3 sequence reads: CASSPGEGYTF. DNA of the CDR3: TGCGCCAGCAGCCCCGGAGAGGGCTACACCTTC.

The chain employs TRBV5-6 and TRBJ1-3, with D tentatively TRBD1 (6 bases). The CDR3 covers 15 residues. V lost 2 bases and J 0 bases, leaving 9 bases between the germline ends. Germline CDR1 and CDR2: SGHDT and YYEEEE. The CDR3 reads CASSFRDNSGNTIYF. The DNA for the CDR3 is TGTGCCAGCAGCTTTCGGGACAACTCTGGAAACACCATATATTTT.

The V and J genes are TRBV14 and TRBJ2-3, with 7 bases fitting TRBD2. Germline V gives CDR1 SGHDN, CDR2 FVKESK. V was pared by 6 bases and J by 4 bases, with 16 bases of the junction left unmatched. This CDR3 has 17 amino acids. CDR3 bases: TGTGCCAGCAGAATACTTGGGACTAACCGTGATCCAGATACGCAGTATTTT. As protein: CASRILGTNRDPDTQYF.

This clone was seen just once. The chain carries TRBV19 and TRBJ2-7; TRBD2 matches at 7 bases. In germline, CDR1 is LNHDA, CDR2 SQIVND (reference sequence). The junction had 7 bases not matched to a gene; V was cut back by 3 bases and J by 2 bases. The CDR3 is 15 amino acids. The CDR3 protein is CASSMSASGPYEQYF. The DNA for the CDR3 is TGTGCCAGTAGTATGTCGGCTAGCGGACCCTACGAGCAGTACTTC.

The rearrangement uses TRBV9 and TRBJ2-5; D remains ambiguous. V was shortened by 0 bases and J by 0 bases, with 6 bases between the two germline ends. This CDR3 spans 14 amino acids. Germline V CDR1 and CDR2: SGDLS, YYNGEE. CDR3 DNA sequence: TGTGCCAGCAGCGTAGGTGCGTACCAAGAGACCCAGTACTTC. Amino acids: CASSVGAYQETQYF.

V is TRBV2 and J is TRBJ1-5; 9 bases agree with TRBD1. The trim removed 6 bases at V and 6 bases at J, leaving 9 bases unmatched. Per germline, CDR1 SNHLY and CDR2 FYNNEI. The CDR3 sequence is 15 residues long. CDR3 in amino acids: CASSQQGARSQPQHF. CDR3 sequence (DNA): TGTGCCAGCAGCCAACAGGGGGCAAGGAGTCAGCCCCAGCATTTT.

J is TRBJ2-7 and V is TRBV7-2; D unclear. This CDR3 spans 14 amino acids. Germline assignment: CDR1 SGHTA and CDR2 FQGNSA. The germline V and J ends were trimmed by 5 bases and 3 bases, with 14 bases remaining between them. Here the CDR3 reads CASSQATYLYEQYF. The CDR3 DNA sequence: TGTGCCAGCAGCCAAGCAACATATCTCTACGAGCAGTACTTC.